This TCR beta chain stems from a study of blood T cells in healthy people across ages. Study at large: The template switching approach captured approximately one barcoded beta molecule for every two T cells.

The germline gives CDR1 SQVTM, CDR2 ANQGSEA. V shed 3 bases, J shed 11 bases, and the junction held 18 bases outside the gene matches. This CDR3 contains 15 residues. The second PCR ran roughly 7 to 12 cycles with a sample-barcoded 5' primer and J-beta primers. Sequencing of every sample gave 2.5 million or more CDR3-containing paired-end reads. One entry per CDR3 protein, called by TCRdb with MiXCR from the 5' RACE reads. This sample carries hundreds of thousands of distinct CDR3 sequences, 58% of them seen once, and the ten largest clones take 35% to 40%. Isolation of PBMCs gave at least 6 million cells per sample.

The specimen was blood. The rearrangement uses TRBV29-1 and TRBJ2-7; 8 bases align to TRBD1. The receptor's source is a man aged 60 to 75 in good health. The CDR3 DNA reads as TGCAGCGTTGATCCCTCCGGGACAGGAAGGACGAATGAGTACTTC. Encoded protein: CSVDPSGTGRTNEYF.